These 14 T cell receptor beta chains were all obtained from the same sample, sequenced in a study of T cell responses to AZD1222 COVID-19 vaccine. Assay: immunoSEQ multiplex PCR; the TCRdb copy retains only in-frame clones and omits some. Among roughly 120,000 clones listed, 80% to 95% were seen once. Here the sequenced sample was peripheral blood, taken on day 0 of AZD1222 vaccination. The origin of the receptors is an adult in good health.

This rearrangement joins TRBV28 to TRBJ2-7; unclear D gene. Germline CDR1 is MDHEN and CDR2 is SYDVKM. This CDR3 contains 13 residues. Between the trimmed V and J ends, which lost 8 bases and 2 bases, there was a span of 13 bases. The CDR3 DNA reads TGTGCCAGCGGGATCTCGCAAACCTACGAGCAGTACTTC. As protein: CASGISQTYEQYF.

This chain uses TRBV5-6 with TRBJ1-5; D gene unclear. CDR1 SGHDT and CDR2 YYEEEE come from the germline V gene. Trimming stripped 3 bases from V and 3 bases from J, with 19 bases between. This CDR3 is built from 17 residues. The CDR3 reads CASSSTRTGGNNQPQHF. For the CDR3, the DNA is TGTGCCAGCAGCTCAACTCGGACGGGTGGGAACAATCAGCCCCAGCATTTT.

The chain links TRBV19 to TRBJ1-6; 9 bases align to TRBD1. This CDR3 is built from 15 residues. Germline CDR1 LNHDA, CDR2 SQIVND (reference sequence). J lost 5 bases, V lost 5 bases, and 4 bases had no gene match. CDR3 sequence reads: CASSSGTGNNSPLHF. CDR3 sequence (DNA): TGTGCCAGTAGTTCCGGGACAGGGAATAATTCACCCCTCCACTTT.

The chain recombines TRBV2 with TRBJ2-7, with 8 positions matching TRBD2. The germline V gene encodes CDR1 SNHLY and CDR2 FYNNEI. Trimming took 3 bases from V and 2 from J; bases not matched to a gene: 3. The CDR3 totals 14 residues. The CDR3 sequence is CASSESSGAYEQYF. CDR3 DNA: TGTGCCAGCAGTGAGAGTAGCGGGGCCTACGAGCAGTACTTC. Full variable domain (rest looked up from reference TRBV2 and TRBJ2-7): EPEVTQTPSHQVTQMGQEVILRCVPISNHLYFYWYRQILGQKVEFLVSFYNNEISEKSEIFDDQFSVERPDGSNFTLKIRSTKLEDSAMYFCASSESSGAYEQYFGPGTRLTVT.

The chain is built from TRBV4-3 and TRBJ2-3; 9 bases are a match to TRBD1. Germline V CDR1 and CDR2: LGHNA, YSLEER. CDR3 size: 16 residues. The V gene end was trimmed by 2 bases and the J gene end by 5 bases; junction bases not matched to a gene: 8. CDR3 region: CASSQSEQGAVDTQYF. The DNA for the CDR3 is TGCGCCAGCAGCCAAAGCGAACAGGGGGCAGTAGATACGCAGTATTTT.

This rearrangement joins TRBV25-1 to TRBJ2-7, with 10 bases that match TRBD2. CDR1 and CDR2 from the germline V gene are MGHDK and SYGVNS. The V and J ends lost 1 base and 9 bases, in that order; junction bases with no gene match: 9. The CDR3 runs to 15 residues. CDR3 sequence: CASSESAGGSQGQYF. The CDR3 DNA follows: TGTGCCAGCAGTGAATCAGCGGGAGGGTCTCAGGGGCAGTACTTC.

The V call is TRBV7-9, the J call TRBJ1-2, with D tentatively TRBD1 (6 bases). Trimming pared 3 bases from V and 2 bases from J, leaving 19 bases between. The CDR3 covers 17 residues. Germline-derived CDR1 and CDR2 are SEHNR and FQNEAQ (reference sequence). CDR3: CASSFPLPDSKNYGYTF. The CDR3 region has the DNA TGTGCCAGCAGCTTCCCCCTCCCGGACAGCAAAAACTATGGCTACACCTTC.

The J gene is TRBJ2-1, the V gene TRBV11-2, with 15 nucleotides matching TRBD2. V dropped 5 bases and J dropped 8; count of bases not matched to a gene: 7. Germline CDR1 SGHAT, CDR2 FQNNGV. The CDR3 consists of 16 residues. Written as DNA, the CDR3 is TGTGCCAGCAGCCGGACTAGCGGGAGGGCCAGGGATGAGCAGTTCTTC. The encoded protein is CASSRTSGRARDEQFF.

The chain carries TRBV7-9 and TRBJ2-7; TRBD2 aligns across 7 bases. V lost 3 bases, J lost 5 bases, and 4 bases stayed unmatched. The germline V gene encodes CDR1 SEHNR and CDR2 FQNEAQ (reference sequence). The CDR3 covers 13 residues. The CDR3 here is CASSFVSGDEQYF. CDR3 sequence (DNA): TGTGCCAGCAGCTTTGTGAGCGGGGACGAGCAGTACTTC.

The rearrangement uses TRBV7-8 and TRBJ1-2, with a possible D match to TRBD1 (6 bases). Germline V gene lookup returns CDR1 SGHVS and CDR2 FQNEAQ. The CDR3 length is 15 residues. Trimming pared 5 bases from V and 5 bases from J, leaving 18 bases between. The DNA for the CDR3 is TGTGCCAGCAGCCCCTGGGAGAGGGGGGAATATGGCTACACCTTC. This gives the protein CASSPWERGEYGYTF.

The gene calls are TRBV28 and TRBJ1-3, with D possibly matching TRBD1 (6 bases). Trimming took 5 bases from V and 0 from J, leaving 11 bases between them. In germline, CDR1 is MDHEN, CDR2 SYDVKM. The CDR3 totals 15 residues. The CDR3 region has the DNA TGTGCCAGCAGTCCGGACAGTCTCTCTGGAAACACCATATATTTT. Translating gives CASSPDSLSGNTIYF.

The chain combines TRBV6-2 or TRBV6-3 with TRBJ1-2, with a weak D call TRBD1 (6 bases). V shed 5 bases and J shed 6 bases, with 16 bases lying between them. CDR1 MNHEY and CDR2 SVGEGT come from the germline V gene. The CDR3 is made up of 14 amino acids. The CDR3 loop reads CASSPDRTYDGYTF. DNA of the CDR3: TGTGCCAGCAGTCCAGACAGGACTTATGATGGCTACACCTTC.

The V call is TRBV6-5, the J call TRBJ2-7, with D uncertain. Germline-derived CDR1 and CDR2 are MNHEY and SVGAGI. This CDR3 is built from 16 residues. The ends were cut back, 2 bases at V and 2 bases at J, with 16 bases in the middle. The CDR3 sequence: CASSYIRPTFPYEQYF. DNA for the CDR3: TGTGCCAGCAGTTACATCAGGCCAACGTTTCCCTACGAGCAGTACTTC.

This chain links TRBV28 with TRBJ1-4; D remains ambiguous. The CDR3 loop spans 12 amino acids. CDR1 and CDR2 (germline): MDHEN, SYDVKM. The ends were cut back, 4 bases at V and 7 bases at J, with 7 bases in the middle. The CDR3 region is CASSSLREKLFF. CDR3 in DNA: TGTGCCAGCAGTTCCCTCCGTGAAAAACTGTTTTTT.